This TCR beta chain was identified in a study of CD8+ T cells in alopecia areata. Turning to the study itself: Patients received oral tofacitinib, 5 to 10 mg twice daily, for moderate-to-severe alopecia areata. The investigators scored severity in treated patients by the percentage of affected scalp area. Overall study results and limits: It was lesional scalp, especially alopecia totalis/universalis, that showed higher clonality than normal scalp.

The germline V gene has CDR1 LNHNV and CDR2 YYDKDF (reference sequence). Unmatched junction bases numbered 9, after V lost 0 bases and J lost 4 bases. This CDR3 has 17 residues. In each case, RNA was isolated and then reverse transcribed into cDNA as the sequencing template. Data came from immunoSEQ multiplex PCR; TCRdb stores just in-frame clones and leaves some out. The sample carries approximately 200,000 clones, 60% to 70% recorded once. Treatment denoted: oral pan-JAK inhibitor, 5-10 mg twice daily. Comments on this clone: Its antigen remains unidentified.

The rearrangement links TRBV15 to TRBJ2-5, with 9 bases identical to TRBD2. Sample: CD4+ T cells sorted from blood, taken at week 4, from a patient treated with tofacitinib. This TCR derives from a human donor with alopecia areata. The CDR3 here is CATSRDLLAGGPETQYF. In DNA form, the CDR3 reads TGTGCCACCAGCAGAGATCTTTTGGCGGGAGGGCCAGAGACCCAGTACTTC.